The following is a T cell receptor (beta chain) sequence with its context. A much larger clone differs from this one at a single base, so this may be a read error. Germline V gives CDR1 GTSNPN, CDR2 SVGIG (reference sequence). The CDR3 is 12 residues long. This sample's time point: newly diagnosed GD, antithyroid drugs for less than 3 months. PBMC RNA was the source of the TCR library. Staff drew roughly 10 milliliters of peripheral blood into EDTA tubes. The data derive from a study of regulatory T cells in long-lasting Graves disease. TCR beta libraries were built with iRepertoire HTBI primers and Arm-PCR of CDR3 regions. Study processing details: Analysis of the samples identified roughly 62 TRBV and 15 or so TRBJ segments. TCRdb re-called the multiplex PCR reads through MiXCR, storing one row per CDR3 protein. The authors' filters were not applied to this entry. The data contain fewer than 500,000 distinct CDR3 sequences, around 15% of them seen just once; the ten biggest clones take up approximately 12%.

The same data also went into a second study, on T cells in Graves' hyperthyroidism and ophthalmopathy. This second study notes: HTBI primers were the set used in a first-round RT-PCR of the TCR CDR3.

The V gene is TRBV30, the J gene TRBJ2-7; 7 bases map to TRBD2. The sample in question was peripheral blood mononuclear cells (PBMCs), obtained at new diagnosis, from a patient treated with antithyroid drugs. The sequence derives from a middle-aged man with Graves disease. CDR3 DNA: TGTGCGGGGGGGGACGGAGCCTACGAGCAGTACTTC. Translated: CAGGDGAYEQYF.